A selection of T cell receptor beta chains follows, all from one sample in a study of radiotherapy plus CTLA-4 blockade in lung cancer. Profiled with immunoSEQ multiplex PCR; TCRdb holds only in-frame clones, not every one. This table has some 92,000 clones, roughly 80% appearing once. Sequences were derived from peripheral blood, sampled from a patient treated with radiotherapy plus ipilimumab. All receptors derive from a human donor with non-small cell lung cancer who had a partial response to radiotherapy plus ipilimumab. The CDR3 runs from the conserved cysteine through the conserved F or W. A D gene is named only where the DNA matches it firmly. Only part of the rows carry a size: once, few, many, or a class if the clone is expanded.

size: -
J: TRBJ1-5
D: -
V: TRBV4-1
DNA: TGCGCCAGCAGCCAAGAGGGGCACCCTGGTAGCAATCAGCCCCAGCATTTT
CDR3: CASSQEGHPGSNQPQHF

size: -
J: TRBJ2-6
D: TRBD1
V: TRBV5-1
DNA: TGCGCCAGCAGCCCGTGGACAGGGGTAGGGGCCAACGTCCTGACTTTC
CDR3: CASSPWTGVGANVLTF

size: -
J: TRBJ1-5
D: -
V: TRBV11-2
DNA: TGTGCCAGCAGCCTGGGACTTAGCAATCAGCCCCAGCATTTT
CDR3: CASSLGLSNQPQHF

size: -
J: TRBJ2-6
D: -
V: TRBV5-1
DNA: TGCGCCAGCAGCTTGTTACTAGTCTCTGGGGCCAACGTCCTGACTTTC
CDR3: CASSLLLVSGANVLTF

size: once
J: TRBJ2-5
D: -
V: TRBV5-8
DNA: TGTGCCAGCAGCTTGTACCACCCAGGGTCAGAGACCCAGTACTTC
CDR3: CASSLYHPGSETQYF

size: -
J: TRBJ2-1
D: TRBD1
V: TRBV28
DNA: TGTGCCAGCAGTGGAAAACAGGGGGCATCCTACAATGAGCAGTTCTTC
CDR3: CASSGKQGASYNEQFF

size: -
J: TRBJ1-2
D: TRBD1
V: TRBV7-9
DNA: TGTGCCAGCAGCTCCTACAGGGGGGTAGATGGCTACACCTTC
CDR3: CASSSYRGVDGYTF

size: -
J: TRBJ2-2
D: -
V: TRBV28
DNA: TGTGCCAGCAGACGGGGTACGACCGGGGAGCTGTTTTTT
CDR3: CASRRGTTGELFF

size: few
J: TRBJ1-1
D: TRBD1
V: TRBV19
DNA: TGTGCCAGTAGTGAAAACCGCAGGGGGCAGGACACTGAAGCTTTCTTT
CDR3: CASSENRRGQDTEAFF

size: -
J: TRBJ1-5
D: -
V: TRBV28
DNA: TGTGCCAGCAGCTCCCACCGGCAGGGTGGGAGCAATCAGCCCCAGCATTTT
CDR3: CASSSHRQGGSNQPQHF

size: -
J: TRBJ1-3
D: TRBD1
V: TRBV28
DNA: TGTGCCAGCAGTTTAAGGTGGACAGGGGGGAGCTCTGGAAACACCATATATTTT
CDR3: CASSLRWTGGSSGNTIYF

size: once
J: TRBJ1-1
D: -
V: TRBV6-4
DNA: TGTGCCAGCAGTGACTCACAGGGCACTGAAGCTTTCTTT
CDR3: CASSDSQGTEAFF

size: once
J: TRBJ1-2
D: TRBD1
V: TRBV6-6
DNA: TGTGCCAGCAGTTACTCCTCCGGACAGGGTGGTGGCTACACCTTC
CDR3: CASSYSSGQGGGYTF

size: -
J: TRBJ1-4
D: TRBD1
V: TRBV5-1
DNA: TGCGCCAGCAGCGTCAACGGACAGGGTGGGGAAAAACTGTTTTTT
CDR3: CASSVNGQGGEKLFF

size: -
J: TRBJ1-4
D: TRBD1
V: TRBV7-8
DNA: TGTGCCAGCAGCCCCGGACAGGGGAATGAAAAACTGTTTTTT
CDR3: CASSPGQGNEKLFF

size: -
J: TRBJ2-7
D: -
V: TRBV29-1
DNA: -
CDR3: CSVGPGQSYEQYF

size: few
J: TRBJ2-1
D: TRBD2
V: TRBV28
DNA: TGTGCCAGCAGTTTGACTAGCGGGGGGTACAATGAGCAGTTCTTC
CDR3: CASSLTSGGYNEQFF

size: -
J: TRBJ2-7
D: -
V: TRBV2
DNA: TGTGCCAGCAGAGGCCAATCTGGGGCGCAGTACTTC
CDR3: CASRGQSGAQYF

size: -
J: TRBJ2-7
D: -
V: TRBV6-1
DNA: TGTGCCAGCAAGGACAGCGGGATGTCCTACGAGCAGTACTTC
CDR3: CASKDSGMSYEQYF

size: once
J: TRBJ2-5
D: -
V: TRBV30
DNA: TGTGCCTGGACCTCGACAGGCGGAGGGACCCAGTACTTC
CDR3: CAWTSTGGGTQYF

size: -
J: TRBJ1-3
D: TRBD1
V: TRBV18
DNA: TGTGCCAGCTCACCGGTGGGGACAGGGGCTGTCTCTGGAAACACCATATATTTT
CDR3: CASSPVGTGAVSGNTIYF

size: few
J: TRBJ1-1
D: -
V: TRBV6-1
DNA: TGTGCCAGCAGTGAAGCGCCGCCCGGGAGCGGGACTGAAGCTTTCTTT
CDR3: CASSEAPPGSGTEAFF

size: few
J: TRBJ2-2
D: -
V: TRBV7-5
DNA: TGTGTCAGAAGCCCCGGACTAGCGGGAGGGGGGGGCGGGGAGCTGTTTTTT
CDR3: CVRSPGLAGGGGGELFF

size: once
J: TRBJ1-5
D: -
V: TRBV28
DNA: TGTGCCAGCAGTTTATCAGGATATCAGCCCCAGCATTTT
CDR3: CASSLSGYQPQHF

size: -
J: TRBJ2-3
D: -
V: TRBV5-1
DNA: TGCGCCAGCAGCACCAGGGATCCCACAGATACGCAGTATTTT
CDR3: CASSTRDPTDTQYF

size: -
J: TRBJ2-7
D: -
V: TRBV6-5
DNA: TGTGCCAGTTCTCCCCCTCGGGCAGGGGAGCGCGAGCAGTACTTC
CDR3: CASSPPRAGEREQYF

size: -
J: TRBJ2-5
D: TRBD2
V: TRBV7-3
DNA: TGTGCCAGCAGCCCCACTAGCGGGAGGGCCTGGGAGACCCAGTACTTC
CDR3: CASSPTSGRAWETQYF

size: once
J: TRBJ2-3
D: -
V: TRBV28
DNA: TGTGCCAGCGGACCGGGACTCCACACAGATACGCAGTATTTT
CDR3: CASGPGLHTDTQYF

size: -
J: TRBJ1-1
D: -
V: TRBV5-4
DNA: TGTGCCAGCAGCTTGGCTGGGAGGAACACTGAAGCTTTCTTT
CDR3: CASSLAGRNTEAFF

size: -
J: TRBJ2-7
D: TRBD2
V: TRBV28
DNA: TGTGCCAGCAGTTTATGGGCGGGAGCGGGGGAGCAGTACTTC
CDR3: CASSLWAGAGEQYF

size: -
J: TRBJ2-5
D: TRBD1
V: TRBV18
DNA: TGTGCCAGCTCACCGAGGATACAGGGGGCAAACAAAGCGGGGACCCAGTACTTC
CDR3: CASSPRIQGANKAGTQYF

size: -
J: TRBJ1-3
D: -
V: TRBV19
DNA: TGTGCCAGTAGTATAGACAGAAGCTCTGGAAACACCATATATTTT
CDR3: CASSIDRSSGNTIYF

size: -
J: TRBJ1-3
D: TRBD1
V: TRBV6-6
DNA: TGTGCCAGCAGTGGGACAGGGACCGCAACTGGAAACACCATATATTTT
CDR3: CASSGTGTATGNTIYF

size: -
J: TRBJ1-1
D: -
V: TRBV28
DNA: TGTGCCAGCAGTGGACTGGCGGTTGGGGACACTGAAGCTTTCTTT
CDR3: CASSGLAVGDTEAFF

size: -
J: TRBJ2-7
D: TRBD1
V: TRBV5-4
DNA: TGTGCCAGCAGCTCCCCGGGACAGGGACCCTACGAGCAGTACTTC
CDR3: CASSSPGQGPYEQYF

size: -
J: TRBJ2-7
D: -
V: TRBV6-6
DNA: TGTGCCAGCAGTCCCGCCGGCTACGAGCAGTACTTC
CDR3: CASSPAGYEQYF

size: -
J: TRBJ2-7
D: -
V: TRBV27
DNA: TGTGCCAGCAGTTACCGGGAGATAAGCTACGAGCAGTACTTC
CDR3: CASSYREISYEQYF

size: -
J: TRBJ1-2
D: -
V: TRBV28
DNA: TGTGCCAGTGAGAGCGGTAACTATGGCTACACCTTC
CDR3: CASESGNYGYTF

size: -
J: TRBJ2-7
D: -
V: TRBV5-1
DNA: TGCGCCAGCAGGTCTCCAGGTTCCTACGAGCAGTACTTC
CDR3: CASRSPGSYEQYF

size: -
J: TRBJ2-1
D: -
V: TRBV28
DNA: TGTGCCAGCAGTTTATATCTGAATGAGCAGTTCTTC
CDR3: CASSLYLNEQFF

size: -
J: TRBJ1-2
D: -
V: TRBV6-1
DNA: TGTGCCAGCAGTGAAAACAATATAAACTATGGCTACACCTTC
CDR3: CASSENNINYGYTF

size: -
J: TRBJ2-1
D: -
V: TRBV7-2
DNA: TGTGCCAGCAACAACGCCGGCGGTGAGCAGTTCTTC
CDR3: CASNNAGGEQFF

size: -
J: TRBJ1-2
D: -
V: TRBV7-2
DNA: TGTGCCAGCAGCTCTGCCGCGGGGGGGCGTGATGGCTACACCTTC
CDR3: CASSSAAGGRDGYTF

size: -
J: TRBJ1-2
D: -
V: TRBV6-6
DNA: TGTGCCAGCAGAGCGTATGTTTCGGCGGGGGGCTACACCTTC
CDR3: CASRAYVSAGGYTF

size: -
J: TRBJ1-2
D: TRBD1
V: TRBV28
DNA: TGTGCCAGCAGCATCCGGGACAGGGGCTATGGCTACACCTTC
CDR3: CASSIRDRGYGYTF

size: -
J: TRBJ2-3
D: -
V: TRBV6-1
DNA: TGTGCCAGCAGCGGTTATAAAACAGATACGCAGTATTTT
CDR3: CASSGYKTDTQYF

size: -
J: TRBJ2-2
D: -
V: TRBV6-1
DNA: TGTGCCAGCAGTGTCACCTATACCGGGGAGCTGTTTTTT
CDR3: CASSVTYTGELFF

size: -
J: TRBJ2-5
D: -
V: TRBV5-1
DNA: TGCGCCAGCAGCACGACACGGTCCCAAGAGACCCAGTACTTC
CDR3: CASSTTRSQETQYF

size: -
J: TRBJ1-5
D: TRBD1
V: TRBV27
DNA: TGTGCCAGCACTCCAAGGGGCCTAGGGGGCCAGCCCCAGCATTTT
CDR3: CASTPRGLGGQPQHF

size: -
J: TRBJ2-5
D: TRBD1
V: TRBV19
DNA: TGTGCCAGTAGTATGAACAGGGGGACAGAGACCCAGTACTTC
CDR3: CASSMNRGTETQYF

size: -
J: TRBJ1-3
D: -
V: TRBV28
DNA: TGTGCCAGCAGCAGGGGTTCCGGAAACACCATATATTTT
CDR3: CASSRGSGNTIYF

size: few
J: TRBJ2-7
D: TRBD2
V: TRBV29-1
DNA: TGCAGCGCGGGACTAGCGGGAGGCGAGCAGTACTTC
CDR3: CSAGLAGGEQYF

size: -
J: TRBJ1-2
D: -
V: TRBV28
DNA: TGTGTGGCGGGTAGGGTTCTGTATGGCTACACCTTC
CDR3: CVAGRVLYGYTF

size: -
J: TRBJ2-3
D: -
V: TRBV25-1
DNA: TGTGCCAGCAGTGACGGGAGTAGAGATACGCAGTATTTT
CDR3: CASSDGSRDTQYF

size: few
J: TRBJ2-5
D: -
V: TRBV13
DNA: TGTGCCAGCAGCTTAGGGGACTACGGGCAGTACTTC
CDR3: CASSLGDYGQYF

size: -
J: TRBJ2-1
D: -
V: TRBV2
DNA: TGTGCCAGCAGTGTACAGGGACGGGAGCAGTTCTTC
CDR3: CASSVQGREQFF

size: -
J: TRBJ1-1
D: -
V: TRBV28
DNA: TGTGCCAGCAGCCGTAGGGACGGGGGTTTCTTT
CDR3: CASSRRDGGFF

size: -
J: TRBJ1-1
D: -
V: TRBV20-1
DNA: TGCAGTGCCCCAGGGAGGACTGAAGCTTTCTTT
CDR3: CSAPGRTEAFF

size: -
J: TRBJ2-7
D: -
V: TRBV11-3
DNA: TGTGCCAGCAGCTTAGTGGTGGGCAGCACCGAGCAGTACTTC
CDR3: CASSLVVGSTEQYF